Presented here are 16 T cell receptor beta chains from one specimen sequenced in a study of blood T cell repertoires in COVID-19. Profiling relied on immunoSEQ multiplex PCR, and the TCRdb table lists in-frame clones only, not all of them. The repertoire holds about 210,000 clones, with about nine tenths as singletons. Specimen: PBMCs or T cells enriched from blood (not recorded which). These TCRs come from a man in his thirties or forties in a cohort exposed to, infected with or recovered from COVID-19 (not recorded which).

The CDR3 loop is CATQQGSYSNQPQHF. CDR3 nucleotide sequence: TGTGCCACCCAACAGGGGTCCTATAGCAATCAGCCCCAGCATTTT. The V call is TRBV24-1, the J call TRBJ1-5; TRBD1 agrees at 7 bases. Germline trimming cut 9 bases from V and 0 bases from J; bases unmatched to any gene: 7. In germline, CDR1 is KGHDR, CDR2 SFDVKD. CDR3 size: 15 residues.

Only one count was recorded for this clone. The genes are TRBV9 and TRBJ1-2; 10 nucleotides align to TRBD1. V lost 0 bases, J lost 8 bases, and 7 bases stayed unmatched. The length of the CDR3 is 15 residues. Germline V gene sequence: CDR1 SGDLS, CDR2 YYNGEE. The CDR3 sequence is CASSVGETGGEGYTF. CDR3 nucleotides: TGTGCCAGCAGCGTAGGGGAGACAGGGGGCGAGGGCTACACCTTC.

About this clone: Other DNA sequences in the sample encode the same CDR3. This chain uses TRBV7-2 with TRBJ2-3, with D possibly TRBD2 on 5 matching bases. V lost 5 bases and J lost 0, with 12 bases in between. The CDR3 consists of 15 residues. CDR1 and CDR2 (germline): SGHTA, FQGNSA. The CDR3 sequence is CASSLDYLSTDTQYF. DNA of the CDR3: TGTGCCAGCAGCCTAGACTACCTCAGCACAGATACGCAGTATTTT.

The chain links TRBV4-2 to TRBJ2-1, with D possibly being TRBD2 (6 bases). Per germline, CDR1 LGHNA and CDR2 YNFKEQ. Trimming left V 0 bases short and J 6 bases short, with 9 bases between. This CDR3 region has 14 residues. This chain's CDR3 is CASSQEGGSNEQFF. CDR3 nucleotide sequence: TGTGCCAGCAGCCAAGAAGGAGGGTCCAATGAGCAGTTCTTC.

This rearrangement joins TRBV9 to TRBJ2-7, with D unresolved. Germline V CDR1 and CDR2: SGDLS, YYNGEE. The CDR3 is made up of 15 amino acids. V lost 3 bases, J lost 2 bases, and 15 bases lay in between. The CDR3 sequence: CASSASISSAYEQYF. CDR3 sequence (DNA): TGTGCCAGCAGCGCCTCGATTAGCAGCGCCTACGAGCAGTACTTC.

The rearrangement uses TRBV30 and TRBJ2-7; TRBD1 might be the D (6 bases). The CDR3 spans 19 residues. V lost 2 bases, J lost 2 bases, and 28 bases lay in between. The germline V gene encodes CDR1 GTSNPN and CDR2 SVGIG (reference sequence). The CDR3 protein is CAWSYDRARRQDWPYEQYF. The CDR3 region has the DNA TGTGCCTGGAGTTACGACCGGGCCCGGAGACAGGATTGGCCCTACGAGCAGTACTTC.

This rearrangement joins TRBV18 to TRBJ2-5; TRBD1 aligns across 7 bases. Germline assignment: CDR1 KGHSH and CDR2 LQKENI. V dropped 3 bases and J dropped 5; count of bases not matched to a gene: 9. CDR3 length: 15 residues. This CDR3 reads CASSPSKGAKETQYF. The CDR3 coding sequence is TGTGCCAGCTCACCCTCCAAGGGGGCGAAGGAGACCCAGTACTTC.

This CDR3 is CASNAQGSRGEQFF. The CDR3 DNA is TGTGCCAGCAACGCACAGGGATCGAGAGGTGAGCAGTTCTTC. This rearrangement joins TRBV6-6 to TRBJ2-1, with D perhaps matching TRBD1 (6 bases). The germline V gene has CDR1 MNHNY and CDR2 SVGAGI (reference sequence). This CDR3 spans 14 amino acids. The V end lost 7 bases, the J end lost 9 bases, and 19 bases lay between the germline ends.

This clone showed up just once. The chain couples TRBV12-5 to TRBJ2-7, with TRBD2 identical over 8 bases. With V trimmed by 3 bases and J by 0 bases, 7 bases remained unmatched. The CDR3 is 16 residues long. Germline CDR1 and CDR2: LGHNT and FRNRAP. CDR3 protein: CASGFSLTSGSYEQYF. DNA of the CDR3: TGTGCTAGTGGTTTCTCGCTTACTAGCGGCTCCTACGAGCAGTACTTC.

The V and J genes are TRBV6-5 and TRBJ1-2, with unresolved D. From germline, CDR1 is MNHEY and CDR2 SVGAGI. The V gene lost 2 bases and the J gene lost 2 bases, with 9 bases spanning the gap. This CDR3 is built from 14 residues. Here the CDR3 reads CASSYQTSNYGYTF. The DNA of the CDR3 is TGTGCCAGCAGTTACCAAACGAGCAACTATGGCTACACCTTC.

The chain couples TRBV19 to TRBJ1-5; 12 bases line up with TRBD1. Germline V gives CDR1 LNHDA, CDR2 SQIVND (reference sequence). V lost 4 bases and J lost 11; bases outside the gene matches: 6. The CDR3 runs 14 residues. This CDR3 is CASSTGQGALSQHF. The CDR3 coding sequence is TGTGCCAGTAGTACGGGACAGGGGGCTTTGTCCCAGCATTTT.

This clone was seen more than once but under ten times. V gene TRBV10-2 combines with J gene TRBJ2-2, with D maybe TRBD2 (6 bases). The CDR3 is 13 residues long. In germline, CDR1 is WSHSY, CDR2 SAAADI. V gave up 7 bases and J gave up 7 bases, with 13 bases separating them. This CDR3 reads CASTGGIGGELFF. CDR3 bases: TGCGCCAGCACTGGGGGGATTGGCGGGGAGCTGTTTTTT.

V and J are TRBV10-1 and TRBJ2-3; the match to TRBD1 covers 10 bases. V gave up 6 bases and J gave up 6 bases; unmatched junction bases: 6. The CDR3 runs 14 residues. Per germline, CDR1 WNHNN and CDR2 SYGVQD (reference sequence). The CDR3 reads CASRATGGDDTQYF. The CDR3 region has the DNA TGCGCCAGCAGGGCGACAGGGGGCGACGATACGCAGTATTTT.

The V and J genes are TRBV5-8 and TRBJ2-7, with 10 bases fitting TRBD2. V lost 5 bases to trimming and J lost 2 bases; unmatched junction nucleotides: 4. CDR3 size: 14 residues. Germline values: CDR1 SGHTS, CDR2 YDEGEE. The CDR3 region is CASRTLAGTYEQYF. The CDR3 nucleotides read TGTGCCAGCAGGACACTAGCGGGGACCTACGAGCAGTACTTC.

The V and J genes are TRBV29-1 and TRBJ2-1, with TRBD2 identical over 13 bases. V shed 3 bases and J 8 bases; nucleotides not matched to a gene: 7. The germline gives CDR1 SQVTM, CDR2 ANQGSEA. The CDR3 is 15 residues long. The CDR3 region is CSVDQRTSGRYEQFF. The CDR3 region has the DNA TGCAGCGTTGACCAAAGGACTAGCGGGAGATATGAGCAGTTCTTC.

The chain couples TRBV4-3 to TRBJ1-2; D possibly corresponds to TRBD1 (6 bases). CDR3 length equals 16 residues. The V gene lost 1 base and the J gene lost 2 bases, with 14 bases spanning the gap. Germline V gives CDR1 LGHNA, CDR2 YSLEER. The CDR3 here is CASSQAGAQGNYGYTF. The CDR3 DNA sequence: TGCGCCAGCAGCCAAGCTGGGGCACAGGGAAACTATGGCTACACCTTC.